Listed below are T cell receptor beta chains from one sample, sequenced in a study of blood T cell repertoires in COVID-19. Assay used: immunoSEQ multiplex PCR; TCRdb lists only in-frame clones, some missing. The sample carries some 260,000 clones, 88% recorded once. Sequenced material: peripheral blood. These receptors all stem from a man older than 75 with acute or convalescent COVID-19. The CDR3 runs from the conserved cysteine through the conserved F or W. The order of the fields is V gene, clone size, J gene, D gene, CDR3 protein, CDR3 DNA. A D gene is named only where the DNA matches it firmly. Clone size appears in some rows only: once, few, many, or a class for an expanded clone.

TRBV5-1	-	TRBJ1-1	-	CASSVEEYTEAFF	TGCGCCAGCAGCGTCGAGGAGTACACTGAAGCTTTCTTT
TRBV7-2	-	TRBJ1-2	TRBD1	CASSGGGTGANYGYTF	TGTGCCAGCAGCGGAGGGGGGACAGGGGCAAACTATGGCTACACCTTC
TRBV3-1/TRBV3-2	-	TRBJ1-6	-	CASSEGGYSPLHF	TGTGCCAGCAGCGAGGGAGGGTACTCACCCCTCCACTTT
TRBV10-3	once	TRBJ2-3	-	CAISESVGRDTQYF	TGTGCCATCAGTGAGTCTGTGGGGCGGGATACGCAGTATTTT
TRBV28	-	TRBJ1-5	-	CASSFRRQGGNQPQHF	TGTGCCAGCAGTTTTAGGCGGCAGGGAGGTAATCAGCCCCAGCATTTT
TRBV7-3	-	TRBJ2-5	TRBD2	CASSLEGGSGETQYF	TGTGCCAGCAGTTTAGAGGGCGGGAGCGGAGAGACCCAGTACTTC
TRBV6-5	-	TRBJ2-3	TRBD1	CASSYGVTGGTDTQYF	TGTGCCAGCAGTTACGGAGTTACAGGGGGCACAGATACGCAGTATTTT
TRBV5-1	-	TRBJ1-4	-	CASSFQGSHEKLFF	TGCGCCAGCAGCTTTCAGGGTAGTCATGAAAAACTGTTTTTT
TRBV3-1/TRBV3-2	once	TRBJ2-3	-	CASQRGLDTQYF	TGTGCCAGCCAACGGGGGTTAGATACGCAGTATTTT
TRBV4-1	-	TRBJ2-7	TRBD1	CASSQVKGAPYEQYF	TGCGCCAGCAGCCAAGTTAAGGGGGCTCCCTACGAGCAGTACTTC
TRBV19	-	TRBJ2-7	-	CASSMFQGSYEQYF	TGTGCCAGTAGTATGTTCCAGGGTTCCTACGAGCAGTACTTC
TRBV18	-	TRBJ2-2	-	CASSPPSTGELFF	TGTGCCAGCTCACCACCCAGCACCGGGGAGCTGTTTTTT
TRBV7-9	-	TRBJ1-6	TRBD1	CATGGQYNSPLHF	TGTGCCACCGGGGGACAGTATAATTCACCCCTCCACTTT
TRBV18	-	TRBJ1-1	TRBD1	CASSPTGGAAEAFF	TGTGCCAGCTCACCCACAGGGGGGGCTGCTGAAGCTTTCTTT
TRBV6-4	once	TRBJ2-1	-	CASSDVGGSYNEQFF	TGTGCCAGCAGTGACGTGGGGGGCTCCTACAATGAGCAGTTCTTC
TRBV14	-	TRBJ2-3	TRBD1	CASSPNRGPADTQYF	TGTGCCAGCAGCCCGAACAGGGGGCCGGCAGATACGCAGTATTTT
TRBV6-5	-	TRBJ2-7	TRBD1	CATTGTGRYEQYF	TGTGCCACCACCGGGACAGGGAGGTACGAGCAGTACTTC
TRBV28	-	TRBJ1-2	-	CASSLSGYGYTF	TGTGCCAGCAGTTTATCAGGGTATGGCTACACCTTC
TRBV2	once	TRBJ2-2	TRBD1	CASRGRGTGELFF	TGTGCCAGCAGAGGCAGGGGGACCGGGGAGCTGTTTTTT
TRBV7-8	-	TRBJ1-4	-	CASSLALRGRGAQTTNEKLFF	TGTGCCAGCAGCTTAGCGTTAAGGGGCAGGGGAGCACAAACAACTAATGAAAAACTGTTTTTT
TRBV4-2	-	TRBJ2-1	TRBD2	CASSQDSLAGGRDNEQFF	TGTGCCAGCAGCCAAGATTCACTAGCGGGAGGTCGAGACAATGAGCAGTTCTTC
TRBV27	once	TRBJ1-6	-	CASSSTPPSPLHF	TGTGCCAGCAGTTCGACACCCCCGTCACCCCTCCACTTT
TRBV19	-	TRBJ2-1	-	CASSQQVISYNEQFF	TGTGCCAGTAGCCAACAGGTTATCTCCTACAATGAGCAGTTCTTC
TRBV5-1	-	TRBJ2-3	TRBD2	CASTRTSGTDTQYF	TGCGCCAGCACCCGGACTAGCGGGACAGATACGCAGTATTTT
TRBV7-9	-	TRBJ1-2	-	CASSLETASNYGYTF	TGTGCCAGCAGCTTAGAGACAGCCTCTAACTATGGCTACACCTTC
TRBV19	-	TRBJ2-6	-	CASSEAGANVLTF	TGTGCCAGTTCCGAGGCCGGGGCCAACGTCCTGACTTTC
TRBV4-2	-	TRBJ1-3	-	CASSQDHSYSGNTIYF	TGTGCCAGCAGCCAAGATCACAGCTACTCTGGAAACACCATATATTTT
TRBV4-3	few	TRBJ1-2	-	CASQFRQLHYTF	TGCGCCAGCCAATTTAGACAACTCCACTACACCTTC
TRBV6-2/TRBV6-3	-	TRBJ2-7	TRBD2	CASSSTSEGSYEQYF	TGTGCCAGCAGCTCGACTAGCGAAGGATCCTACGAGCAGTACTTC
TRBV7-3	-	TRBJ1-2	-	CASSPTGVGSNYGYTF	TGTGCCAGCAGCCCGACGGGGGTCGGGTCTAACTATGGCTACACCTTC
TRBV19	once	TRBJ2-2	-	CASLKDRNTGELFF	TGTGCCAGTCTCAAGGACAGAAACACCGGGGAGCTGTTTTTT
TRBV7-3	-	TRBJ2-1	TRBD2	CASSLGVAGGPNNEQFF	TGTGCCAGCAGCTTAGGGGTAGCGGGAGGGCCAAACAATGAGCAGTTCTTC
TRBV15	once	TRBJ2-1	TRBD1	CATSRESGTGENEQFF	TGTGCCACCAGCAGAGAATCCGGGACAGGGGAAAATGAGCAGTTCTTC
TRBV7-2	-	TRBJ2-1	-	CASRSGGRLALYNEQFF	TGTGCCAGCAGGTCGGGGGGCCGACTAGCACTATACAATGAGCAGTTCTTC
TRBV19	-	TRBJ2-7	-	CASKEQGMYEQYF	TGTGCCAGTAAGGAACAGGGTATGTACGAGCAGTACTTC
TRBV6-2/TRBV6-3	-	TRBJ2-1	TRBD1	CASSEDRGHYNEQFF	TGTGCCAGCAGTGAGGACAGGGGACATTACAATGAGCAGTTCTTC
TRBV9	-	TRBJ2-5	TRBD2	CASSVGGGQQETQYF	TGTGCCAGCAGCGTAGGCGGGGGGCAGCAAGAGACCCAGTACTTC
TRBV15	few	TRBJ1-2	TRBD1	CATSSGQAVYGYTF	TGTGCCACCAGCTCGGGACAGGCCGTCTATGGCTACACCTTC
TRBV25-1	-	TRBJ2-3	TRBD2	CASKFSDSGGVYF	TGTGCCAGCAAGTTTAGCGACTCGGGAGGCGTGTATTTT
TRBV7-9	-	TRBJ1-5	-	CASSLYGESNQPQHF	TGTGCCAGCAGCTTATACGGGGAAAGCAATCAGCCCCAGCATTTT
TRBV18	-	TRBJ1-1	-	CASSRGQAMQNTEAFF	TGTGCCAGCTCACGGGGCCAGGCTATGCAGAACACTGAAGCTTTCTTT